The 21 T cell receptor beta chains presented below share a single source sample, sequenced in a study of CD8 T cells in ankylosing spondylitis. MiXCR was run by TCRdb on the 5' RACE reads, yielding one entry per CDR3 protein. The sample shows around 230,000 distinct CDR3 sequences, around 7.8% of them seen only once. Sequencing used blood, either unsorted or a sorted T cell fraction (not recorded which). Receptor source: a male donor with ankylosing spondylitis or in good health (not recorded which).

In this sample, this clonotype turned up many times. The chain carries TRBV20-1 and TRBJ1-2; D not resolved. The CDR3 covers 12 residues. V lost 3 bases and J lost 8, with 13 bases in between. Germline V gives CDR1 DFQATT, CDR2 SNEGSKA (reference sequence). CDR3 nucleotide sequence: TGCAGTGCTAGCAGTCCTTTTGAAGGCTACACCTTC. It specifies CSASSPFEGYTF.

This clonotype was seen repeatedly, ten times or more. The CDR3 region is CATSTGFDSPLHF. DNA of the CDR3: TGTGCCACCAGCACAGGATTCGATTCACCCCTCCACTTT. The chain recombines TRBV15 with TRBJ1-6; D gene uncertain. This CDR3 contains 13 residues. Between the trimmed V and J ends, which lost 4 bases and 8 bases, there was a span of 9 bases. Germline V gene data show CDR1 as LNHNV and CDR2 as YYDKDF (reference sequence).

This clonotype was detected ten times or more. This chain uses TRBV5-5 with TRBJ2-5; 8 bases match TRBD1. This CDR3 is built from 15 residues. V lost 2 bases and J lost 2; bases outside the gene matches: 5. CDR1 and CDR2 (germline): SGHKS, YYEKEE (reference sequence). The CDR3, as DNA: TGTGCCAGCAGCTTAAACAGGGGGTTTCAAGAGACCCAGTACTTC. The encoded protein is CASSLNRGFQETQYF.

This clonotype was recorded many times. The chain recombines TRBV7-9 with TRBJ1-1; D is unresolved. V lost 6 bases to trimming and J lost 3 bases, with 5 bases between them. Germline V gene lookup returns CDR1 SEHNR and CDR2 FQNEAQ (reference sequence). The CDR3 has 11 amino acids. CDR3 region: CASRSHTEAFF. The CDR3, as DNA: TGTGCCAGCAGATCCCACACTGAAGCTTTCTTT.

This clonotype was counted many times. The chain recombines TRBV29-1 with TRBJ2-3; a possible D gene is TRBD2 (6 bases). V lost 4 bases and J 3 bases, leaving 14 bases between the germline ends. Germline V lookup: CDR1 SQVTM, CDR2 ANQGSEA. CDR3 size: 14 residues. In DNA, the CDR3 is TGCAGCGTTGTTGATTACGGGGGTACAGATACGCAGTATTTT. This sequence encodes CSVVDYGGTDTQYF.

This clonotype was seen repeatedly, ten times or more. The rearrangement links TRBV5-1 to TRBJ2-7; D uncertain. CDR1 SGHRS and CDR2 YFSETQ come from the germline V gene. CDR3 length: 13 amino acids. V lost 4 bases and J 1 base, leaving 9 bases between the germline ends. The CDR3 nucleotides read TGCGCCAGCAGCAGGACCGATTCCTACGAGCAGTACTTC. This encodes CASSRTDSYEQYF.

This clonotype occurred many times. The rearrangement links TRBV20-1 to TRBJ2-3; D not certain. Trimming removed 0 bases at V and 2 bases at J, with 6 bases between. CDR1 DFQATT and CDR2 SNEGSKA come from the germline V gene (reference sequence). CDR3 size: 13 residues. The CDR3 DNA sequence: TGCAGTGCTAGAGATATGTACACAGATACGCAGTATTTT. It is translated as CSARDMYTDTQYF.

This clonotype was detected ten times or more. The chain couples TRBV6-1 to TRBJ1-1; D call uncertain. The V gene's germline CDR1 is MNHNS and CDR2 SASEGT. Trimming cost V 6 bases and J 1 base, with 15 bases left between them. The CDR3 contains 15 residues. The CDR3 nucleotides read TGTGCCAGCAGAAGAAGGCAGGCCCCGAACACTGAAGCTTTCTTT. Residues: CASRRRQAPNTEAFF.

This clonotype was recorded many times. This sequence joins TRBV7-9 and TRBJ2-7, with 7 bases matching TRBD2. The junction had 2 bases not matched to a gene; V was cut back by 6 bases and J by 0 bases. CDR3 length: 13 residues. CDR1 and CDR2 from the germline V gene are SEHNR and FQNEAQ (reference sequence). CDR3 nucleotide sequence: TGTGCCAGCAGATCTAGCGGCTCCTACGAGCAGTACTTC. It yields the protein CASRSSGSYEQYF.

This clonotype was counted at least ten times. The CDR3 DNA reads TGCGCCAGCAGCGTCTCTAACTATGGCTACACCTTC. The encoded protein is CASSVSNYGYTF. This chain connects TRBV5-1 to TRBJ1-2, with no clear D. Trimming stripped 4 bases from V and 0 bases from J, with 4 bases between. Germline V gives CDR1 SGHRS, CDR2 YFSETQ. The CDR3 totals 12 residues.

This clonotype occurred many times. This chain joins TRBV5-6 and TRBJ2-3; a weak D match, TRBD2 (7 bases). The germline CDR1 and CDR2 sequences are SGHDT and YYEEEE. Trimming shortened V by 2 bases and J by 1 base, and 17 bases separated the two germline ends. This CDR3 region has 17 residues. The CDR3 sequence is CASSFMRGGIRTDTQYF. The CDR3 region has the DNA TGTGCCAGCAGCTTTATGAGGGGGGGCATTCGCACAGATACGCAGTATTTT.

The J gene is TRBJ2-3, the V gene TRBV12-3 or TRBV12-4; TRBD2 aligns across 16 bases. The V segment lost 6 bases and the J segment 6 bases; nucleotides outside the gene matches: 12. The CDR3 consists of 18 residues. CDR3 coding DNA: TGTGCCAGCAGCTTGGGGACTAGCGGGGGGGCACTGAGGGATACGCAGTATTTT. Its protein product is CASSLGTSGGALRDTQYF.

Ten or more counts support this clonotype. The rearrangement links TRBV7-3 to TRBJ2-3, with 9 bases identical to TRBD2. Germline lookup yields CDR1 SGHTA and CDR2 FQGTGA. Trimming removed 1 base from V and 5 bases from J; junction bases left unmatched: 4. The CDR3 runs 15 residues. The CDR3 sequence: CASSLSGRAIDTQYF. In nucleotides, the CDR3 is TGTGCCAGCAGCTTAAGCGGGAGGGCCATAGATACGCAGTATTTT.

This clonotype was seen many times. The V and J genes are TRBV7-6 and TRBJ2-1; D is possibly TRBD2 (5 bases). V lost 4 bases and J 5 bases, leaving 6 bases between the germline ends. This CDR3 has 12 amino acids. Per the germline V gene, CDR1 is SGHVS and CDR2 is FNYEAQ. Here the CDR3 reads CASSSGDNEQFF. The CDR3, as DNA: TGTGCCAGCAGCTCCGGGGACAATGAGCAGTTCTTC.

The chain recombines TRBV20-1 with TRBJ1-2; D unclear. This CDR3 contains 10 residues. Trimming took 7 bases from V and 1 from J, leaving 4 bases between them. Germline CDR1 and CDR2: DFQATT and SNEGSKA (reference sequence). CDR3 sequence reads: CSGFNYGYTF. The CDR3, as DNA: TGCAGTGGTTTTAACTATGGCTACACCTTC.

V usage is TRBV19 and J usage is TRBJ2-7; possible D gene TRBD2, 5 bases. The CDR3 extends over 12 amino acids. Germline V gene sequence: CDR1 LNHDA, CDR2 SQIVND (reference sequence). V lost 9 bases, J lost 2 bases, and 11 bases lay in between. The DNA of the CDR3 is TGTGCCAGCGGACTGAGCCCCTACGAGCAGTACTTC. This sequence encodes CASGLSPYEQYF.

This clonotype has more than one count but fewer than ten. This chain connects TRBV19 to TRBJ2-2; perhaps D is TRBD1 or TRBD2 (5 bases each). Trimming shortened V by 5 bases and J by 4 bases, and 14 bases separated the two germline ends. The CDR3 is 15 amino acids. Germline CDR1 LNHDA, CDR2 SQIVND (reference sequence). The CDR3 DNA sequence: TGTGCCAGTAGTGGCCGGGACGACCGCACCGGGGAGCTGTTTTTT. Amino acid sequence: CASSGRDDRTGELFF.

This clonotype was seen at least ten times. V usage is TRBV7-8 and J usage is TRBJ1-5; D call uncertain. This CDR3 region has 15 residues. Trimming stripped 1 base from V and 1 base from J, with 8 bases between. From germline, CDR1 is SGHVS and CDR2 FQNEAQ. The CDR3 DNA sequence: TGTGCCAGCAGCTTAGTAAGCAGAAGCAATCAGCCCCAGCATTTT. Its protein is CASSLVSRSNQPQHF.

This clonotype was observed many times. V usage is TRBV27 and J usage is TRBJ2-2; D gene unclear. V lost 0 bases to trimming and J lost 6 bases, with 8 bases between them. The CDR3 totals 14 residues. CDR1 and CDR2 (germline): MNHEY, SMNVEV (reference sequence). CDR3 coding DNA: TGTGCCAGCAGTTTATCGAGCCGCGCCGGGGAGCTGTTTTTT. This translates into CASSLSSRAGELFF.

This clonotype appeared many times. This rearrangement joins TRBV12-3 or TRBV12-4 to TRBJ1-2; tentatively, D is TRBD1 (5 bases). This CDR3 contains 14 residues. The ends were cut back, 3 bases at V and 1 base at J, with 9 bases in the middle. The DNA for the CDR3 is TGTGCCAGCAGTTTTGGAGGGGATAACTATGGCTACACCTTC. It translates to CASSFGGDNYGYTF.

The chain carries TRBV5-5 and TRBJ1-5; a weak D match, TRBD1 (5 bases). This CDR3 spans 15 amino acids. The V gene's germline CDR1 is SGHKS and CDR2 YYEKEE (reference sequence). Between the trimmed V and J ends, which lost 2 bases and 0 bases, there was a span of 9 bases. CDR3: CASSFGHSSNQPQHF. In DNA, the CDR3 is TGTGCCAGCAGCTTCGGACACAGTAGCAATCAGCCCCAGCATTTT.